One sample yielded the 24 T cell receptor beta chains listed below, sequenced in a study of identical twins. Each CDR3 protein gets one entry after TCRdb re-called the 5' RACE reads with MiXCR. Seen here are roughly 230,000 distinct CDR3 sequences, about 8.9% observed once, and the top ten hold 2.5% to 3.5%. These data also featured in a second study, about yellow fever vaccine responses in identical twins.

The sample comprised CD8+ T cells sorted from blood. These receptor sequences come from a woman in her late teens or twenties in good health.

As to this clonotype: A read error may be the cause here, since a much bigger clone is one base away. V gene TRBV29-1 combines with J gene TRBJ2-7; 7 nucleotides line up with TRBD2. Germline lookup yields CDR1 SQVTM and CDR2 ANQGSEA. The CDR3 contains 11 residues. DNA for the CDR3: TGCAGCGTTGAAGATCGGGGGGAGCAGCACTTC. Translating it yields CSVEDRGEQHF.

This clonotype was picked up many times. The chain is built from TRBV14 and TRBJ2-1; D possibly corresponds to TRBD2 (5 bases). Germline V lookup: CDR1 SGHDN, CDR2 FVKESK. Trimming left V 2 bases short and J 8 bases short, with 16 bases between. CDR3 length: 15 residues. The CDR3 DNA is TGTGCCAGCAGCCAATTTGTGGGAGAAGCATATGAGCAGTTCTTC. Its translation is CASSQFVGEAYEQFF.

The chain uses TRBV12-3 or TRBV12-4 and TRBJ1-4; TRBD1 might be the D (5 bases). The CDR3 extends over 13 amino acids. V was cut by 5 bases and J by 3 bases, with 7 bases left in between. This CDR3 reads CASSGGSNEKLFF. CDR3 coding DNA: TGTGCCAGCAGTGGGGGATCTAATGAAAAACTGTTTTTT.

The rearrangement links TRBV18 to TRBJ2-1; 7 bases are a match to TRBD2. Germline trimming cut 8 bases from V and 5 bases from J; bases unmatched to any gene: 6. From germline, CDR1 is KGHSH and CDR2 LQKENI. This CDR3 spans 13 amino acids. DNA of the CDR3: TGTGCCAGCCGCGGGAGCGGAGACAATGAGCAGTTCTTC. It translates to CASRGSGDNEQFF.

This clonotype has just a few counts. The rearrangement uses TRBV6-2 or TRBV6-3 and TRBJ2-4, with 7 nucleotides matching TRBD2. V lost 6 bases, J lost 6 bases, and 5 bases stayed unmatched. Germline V gene lookup returns CDR1 MNHEY and CDR2 SVGEGT. The CDR3 length is 13 residues. CDR3 region: CASRLAEINIQYF. In DNA, the CDR3 is TGTGCCAGCAGGCTAGCGGAAATAAACATTCAGTACTTC.

This sequence joins TRBV7-6 and TRBJ2-3, with 13 bases lining up with TRBD2. CDR1 and CDR2 (germline): SGHVS, FNYEAQ. The J segment lost 3 bases and the V segment lost 4 bases, leaving 7 bases of the junction unmatched. The CDR3 length is 17 residues. CDR3 residues: CASSYGLAGDGTDTQYF. The CDR3, as DNA: TGTGCCAGCAGCTACGGACTAGCGGGAGATGGGACAGATACGCAGTATTTT.

This clonotype was observed many times. The chain uses TRBV11-2 and TRBJ2-3, with TRBD2 matching over 8 bases. The germline CDR1 and CDR2 sequences are SGHAT and FQNNGV. Trimming at V came to 4 bases and at J to 9 bases, leaving 6 bases not matched to a gene. This CDR3 has 13 residues. CDR3: CASSSPGGPTQYF. The CDR3 nucleotides read TGTGCCAGCAGCTCCCCGGGGGGGCCAACGCAGTATTTT. The entire variable domain, with the rest obtained from reference TRBV11-2 and TRBJ2-3, is as follows: EAGVAQSPRYKIIEKRQSVAFWCNPISGHATLYWYQQILGQGPKLLIQFQNNGVVDDSQLPKDRFSAERLKGVDSTLKIQPAKLEDSAVYLCASSSPGGPTQYFGPGTRLTVL.

This clonotype was seen more than once but under ten times. The chain combines TRBV29-1 with TRBJ2-7; D remains ambiguous. CDR3 length: 13 amino acids. V lost 6 bases to trimming and J lost 0 bases, with 12 bases between them. The germline CDR1 and CDR2 sequences are SQVTM and ANQGSEA. The CDR3 sequence is CSVRSGDSYEQYF. The CDR3 DNA is TGCAGCGTCCGGTCCGGTGACTCCTACGAGCAGTACTTC.

As for this clonotype: A much larger clone differs by one base, so this may be a read error. The gene calls are TRBV5-6 and TRBJ2-1; tentative D call: TRBD2 (5 bases). V lost 1 base and J lost 2, with 13 bases in between. CDR3 length equals 16 residues. CDR1 is SGHDT and CDR2 is YYEEEE in the germline V gene. Written as DNA, the CDR3 is TGTGCCAGCAGCTTGTGGTCCGCTAGCCCCTACAATGAGCAGTTCTTC. This translates into CASSLWSASPYNEQFF.

This clonotype was observed a handful of times. CDR3 DNA sequence: TGTGCCAGCAGTGTAGCGGGAGGGATAGATACGCAGTATTTT. Its protein is CASSVAGGIDTQYF. The rearrangement links TRBV6-1 to TRBJ2-3; TRBD2 aligns across 11 bases. The V gene's germline CDR1 is MNHNS and CDR2 SASEGT. The CDR3 extends over 14 amino acids. J gave up 5 bases and V 4 bases, and 2 bases lay outside the gene matches.

V usage is TRBV5-6 and J usage is TRBJ2-7; D possibly corresponds to TRBD2 (5 bases). Germline assignment: CDR1 SGHDT and CDR2 YYEEEE. V lost 4 bases and J lost 6, with 17 bases in between. The CDR3 covers 14 residues. The CDR3 loop reads CASSLGVSVAEQYF. The CDR3, as DNA: TGTGCCAGCAGCCTCGGGGTTTCAGTCGCCGAGCAGTACTTC. The variable domain in full, with the rest retrieved from reference TRBV5-6 and TRBJ2-7, is DAGVTQSPTHLIKTRGQQVTLRCSPKSGHDTVSWYQQALGQGPQFIFQYYEEEERQRGNFPDRFSGHQFPNYSSELNVNALLLGDSALYLCASSLGVSVAEQYFGPGTRLTVT.

At least ten counts were recorded for this clonotype. This chain links TRBV5-1 with TRBJ2-1; the match to TRBD2 covers 8 bases. The CDR3 consists of 17 residues. With V trimmed by 2 bases and J by 4 bases, 11 bases remained unmatched. Germline V gene sequence: CDR1 SGHRS, CDR2 YFSETQ. The CDR3 region is CASSFNGGAGPYNEQFF. Here the CDR3 DNA reads TGCGCCAGCAGCTTCAACGGGGGGGCCGGGCCTTACAATGAGCAGTTCTTC. The full variable domain, with the rest looked up from reference TRBV5-1 and TRBJ2-1, is KAGVTQTPRYLIKTRGQQVTLSCSPISGHRSVSWYQQTPGQGLQFLFEYFSETQRNKGNFPGRFSGRQFSNSRSEMNVSTLELGDSALYLCASSFNGGAGPYNEQFFGPGTRLTVL.

This clonotype came up many times. This chain uses TRBV4-3 with TRBJ2-2; TRBD2 matches 8 bases. J gave up 1 base and V 1 base, and 2 bases lay outside the gene matches. Germline CDR1 LGHNA, CDR2 YSLEER. The CDR3 is 16 residues long. DNA for the CDR3: TGCGCCAGCAGCCAAGTCCTAGCGGGGAACACCGGGGAGCTGTTTTTT. It codes for CASSQVLAGNTGELFF.

The rearrangement joins TRBV6-1 to TRBJ1-4; perhaps TRBD1 as D (5 bases). Trimming took off 3 bases at V and 0 bases at J, with 11 bases between the two ends. CDR3 length: 16 amino acids. CDR1 MNHNS and CDR2 SASEGT come from the germline V gene. CDR3 nucleotides: TGTGCCAGCAGTGAGACGGGGGAGGCAACTAATGAAAAACTGTTTTTT. Its translation: CASSETGEATNEKLFF.

This clonotype was picked up a small number of times. The chain has TRBV4-3 and TRBJ2-7, with D possibly TRBD2 on 5 matching bases. Germline assignment: CDR1 LGHNA and CDR2 YSLEER. V lost 6 bases and J 4 bases, leaving 13 bases between the germline ends. The CDR3 spans 13 residues. CDR3 DNA: TGCGCCAGCAGTCCAAGTACGGGGTACGAGCAGTACTTC. Translated: CASSPSTGYEQYF.

This chain joins TRBV4-3 and TRBJ2-3; TRBD2 aligns across 9 bases. CDR1 is LGHNA, CDR2 YSLEER, per germline. The V gene end was trimmed by 1 base and the J gene end by 0 bases; junction bases not matched to a gene: 11. The CDR3 sequence is 19 residues long. This CDR3 is CASSQGPRLAGSSTDTQYF. CDR3 DNA sequence: TGCGCCAGCAGCCAAGGCCCCCGGCTAGCGGGGTCCAGCACAGATACGCAGTATTTT.

At least ten counts were recorded for this clonotype. The chain uses TRBV7-9 and TRBJ2-7, with unresolved D. Trimming left V 2 bases short and J 5 bases short, with 7 bases between. The CDR3 runs 12 residues. The germline gives CDR1 SEHNR, CDR2 FQNEAQ (reference sequence). The CDR3 DNA is TGTGCCAGCAGCTTAAGCACGAACGAGCAGTACTTC. This translates into CASSLSTNEQYF. The whole variable domain, remainder taken from reference TRBV7-9 and TRBJ2-7, is DTGVSQNPRHKITKRGQNVTFRCDPISEHNRLYWYRQTLGQGPEFLTYFQNEAQLEKSRLLSDRFSAERPKGSFSTLEIQRTEQGDSAMYLCASSLSTNEQYFGPGTRLTVT.

This chain links TRBV20-1 with TRBJ2-7; D may be TRBD1 (6 bases). V was trimmed by 6 bases and J by 9 bases, leaving 21 bases between them. This CDR3 contains 13 residues. The germline CDR1 and CDR2 sequences are DFQATT and SNEGSKA (reference sequence). The CDR3 DNA sequence: TGCAGTGCGACCGGGACAAACGGTGGGAGGCAGTACTTC. This gives the protein CSATGTNGGRQYF.

This clonotype was picked up a small number of times. This chain joins TRBV4-3 and TRBJ2-3, with D tentatively TRBD2 (6 bases). The V gene lost 0 bases and the J gene lost 4 bases, with 17 bases spanning the gap. This CDR3 has 17 residues. Looked up from germline, CDR1 is LGHNA and CDR2 is YSLEER. The CDR3 DNA is TGCGCCAGCAGCCAAGATGGGAACGGGAGAGGGTCAGATACGCAGTATTTT. As protein: CASSQDGNGRGSDTQYF.

The rearrangement uses TRBV10-3 and TRBJ2-7; the D gene is possibly TRBD1 (5 bases). From germline, CDR1 is ENHRY and CDR2 SYGVKD. Trimming removed 3 bases at V and 0 bases at J, with 6 bases between. The length of the CDR3 is 13 residues. The CDR3 DNA follows: TGTGCCATCAGTGAAGGGGCCTCCTACGAGCAGTACTTC. It encodes CAISEGASYEQYF.

This clonotype was seen a few times. J is TRBJ2-2 and V is TRBV10-1; D unresolved. This CDR3 is 12 amino acids long. The V end lost 8 bases, the J end lost 6 bases, and 10 bases lay between the germline ends. In germline, CDR1 is WNHNN, CDR2 SYGVQD (reference sequence). Here the CDR3 reads CASFHRAGELFF. The CDR3 bases are TGCGCCAGCTTCCATAGGGCCGGGGAGCTGTTTTTT.

This clonotype was recorded many times. The chain employs TRBV5-1 and TRBJ2-7, with D possibly TRBD1 on 6 matching bases. The CDR3 is made up of 15 amino acids. Germline V gene sequence: CDR1 SGHRS, CDR2 YFSETQ. V was cut by 2 bases and J by 2 bases, with 14 bases left in between. The CDR3 spells CASSLLQTGTYEQYF. CDR3 coding DNA: TGCGCCAGCAGCTTACTACAGACAGGTACCTACGAGCAGTACTTC.

This clonotype was seen ten or more times. This chain links TRBV11-1 with TRBJ2-1; unclear D gene. The germline gives CDR1 SGHAT, CDR2 FQDESV (reference sequence). The germline V and J ends were trimmed by 5 bases and 5 bases, with 1 base remaining between them. The CDR3 has 10 residues. For the CDR3, the DNA is TGTGCCAGCAGCGACAATGAGCAGTTCTTC. Translated: CASSDNEQFF.

This clonotype has at least ten counts. The chain employs TRBV24-1 and TRBJ2-5; no clear D gene. This CDR3 comprises 13 residues. The ends were cut back, 3 bases at V and 5 bases at J, with 9 bases in the middle. CDR1 and CDR2 (germline): KGHDR, SFDVKD. The CDR3 is CATSDDTGETQYF. The CDR3 DNA reads TGTGCCACCAGTGATGACACCGGGGAGACCCAGTACTTC.